Below, 16 T cell receptor beta chains from the same sample are listed, as sequenced in a study of read filtering for tumor transcriptome and immune sequencing. From roughly 0.4 ug of RNA, a library with molecular barcoded alpha/delta and beta/gamma adaptors was made. TCRdb passed the reads through MiXCR, listing each CDR3 protein once. The sample shows about 39,000 distinct CDR3 sequences, 14% of them seen only once. Specimen: a population of CD138-negative cells sorted from bone marrow. These receptors were taken from a donor at least 40 years old with multiple myeloma.

This clonotype was picked up many times. The genes are TRBV6-6 and TRBJ2-3; 13 bases line up with TRBD2. This CDR3 has 16 amino acids. V shed 5 bases, J shed 6 bases, and the junction held 8 bases outside the gene matches. Germline lookup yields CDR1 MNHNY and CDR2 SVGAGI (reference sequence). CDR3 in DNA: TGTGCCAGCAGTGGCGGACTAGCGGGGGCTTCGGATACGCAGTATTTT. This translates into CASSGGLAGASDTQYF.

Ten or more counts support this clonotype. V usage is TRBV5-5 and J usage is TRBJ2-5; 7 bases agree with TRBD2. Losses at the gene ends were 2 bases for V and 4 bases for J; bases not matched to a gene: 5. This CDR3 contains 14 residues. CDR1 and CDR2 from the germline V gene are SGHKS and YYEKEE (reference sequence). The CDR3, as DNA: TGTGCCAGCAGCTTAGGAGCGGGGACAGAGACCCAGTACTTC. Protein product: CASSLGAGTETQYF.

The chain combines TRBV12-3 or TRBV12-4 with TRBJ1-1, with a tentative D call TRBD1 (6 bases). This CDR3 region has 14 residues. The V end was cut by 3 bases, the J end by 0 bases, with 8 bases between. The CDR3 protein is CASSFQGLNTEAFF. Here the CDR3 DNA reads TGTGCCAGCAGTTTCCAGGGGCTGAACACTGAAGCTTTCTTT.

This clonotype was counted between two and nine times. This chain joins TRBV5-6 and TRBJ1-6, with D unresolved. Between the trimmed V and J ends, which lost 0 bases and 11 bases, there was a span of 15 bases. CDR1 is SGHDT and CDR2 is YYEEEE in the germline V gene. The CDR3 extends over 15 amino acids. In DNA form, the CDR3 reads TGTGCCAGCAGCTTGGGGTGGGAGCAACGGACACCCCTCCACTTT. Protein product: CASSLGWEQRTPLHF.

In this sample, this clonotype turned up many times. The chain joins TRBV2 to TRBJ1-2; weak D call: TRBD1 (5 bases). There are 14 residues in the CDR3. The germline V and J ends were trimmed by 5 bases and 7 bases, with 17 bases remaining between them. In germline, CDR1 is SNHLY, CDR2 FYNNEI. CDR3: CASSPRGPTAGYTF. DNA of the CDR3: TGTGCCAGCAGTCCAAGGGGACCCACCGCTGGCTACACCTTC.

In this sample, this clonotype turned up a few times. A much larger clone lies one base from this, so it may be a read error. V and J are TRBV20-1 and TRBJ1-1; no reliable D call. In germline, CDR1 is DFQATT, CDR2 SNEGSKA (reference sequence). The germline V and J ends were trimmed by 7 bases and 3 bases, with 15 bases remaining between them. The CDR3 length is 13 residues. Here the CDR3 reads CSVAAPGHTEAFF. CDR3 sequence (DNA): TGCAGTGTGGCAGCACCTGGCCACACTGAAGCTTTCTTT.

This clonotype was observed a handful of times. The chain uses TRBV3-1 and TRBJ1-2, with D possibly being TRBD1 (5 bases). V lost 0 bases, J lost 8 bases, and 16 bases lay in between. The germline V gene has CDR1 LGHDT and CDR2 YNNKEL (reference sequence). This CDR3 contains 15 residues. CDR3 sequence (DNA): TGTGCCAGCAGCCAAGATGCGGAGGGGTCGCGAGGCTACACCTTC. Amino acids: CASSQDAEGSRGYTF.

This clonotype was counted many times. Likely a read error: the CDR3 ends without its conserved phenylalanine or tryptophan. The limits of the CDR3 on the DNA are not certain, so only TCRdb's listed CDR3 is given. The rearrangement links TRBV21-1 to TRBJ1-1; the table assigns TRBD1, which was not confirmed against the DNA. TRBV21-1 is tagged as a pseudogene. The CDR3 spans 17 residues, counting both ends. CDR3 amino acids: CASLQTGQGTSGTEAFS.

In this sample, this clonotype turned up many times. The chain is built from TRBV4-3 and TRBJ1-1, with a tentative D call TRBD1 (5 bases). The germline V gene has CDR1 LGHNA and CDR2 YSLEER. This CDR3 has 13 amino acids. The V and J ends lost 0 bases and 7 bases respectively, with 9 bases between them. CDR3 DNA: TGCGCCAGCAGCCAAGAATGGGGGGGTGAAGCTTTCTTT. Encoded protein: CASSQEWGGEAFF.

This clonotype appeared a few times. The chain is built from TRBV5-1 and TRBJ1-4; a possible D gene is TRBD1 (5 bases). V was shortened by 5 bases and J by 3 bases, with 11 bases between the two germline ends. The CDR3 covers 14 residues. CDR1 and CDR2 from the germline V gene are SGHRS and YFSETQ. The CDR3 nucleotides read TGCGCCAGCAGGCCGGGGGAGGCTAATGAAAAACTGTTTTTT. This gives the protein CASRPGEANEKLFF.

This clonotype was seen many times. V usage is TRBV7-2 and J usage is TRBJ1-1; D possibly corresponds to TRBD1 (6 bases). Germline CDR1 is SGHTA and CDR2 is FQGNSA. V shed 5 bases and J shed 0 bases, with 13 bases lying between them. The CDR3 has 15 amino acids. CDR3 DNA sequence: TGTGCCAGCAGCCTGAGGGGGGGTCTGAACACTGAAGCTTTCTTT. This translates into CASSLRGGLNTEAFF.

This clonotype was recorded at least ten times. This chain uses TRBV6-5 with TRBJ2-6; no definite D call. Trimming pared 2 bases from V and 4 bases from J, leaving 12 bases between. The CDR3 loop spans 16 amino acids. Germline lookup yields CDR1 MNHEY and CDR2 SVGAGI. The CDR3 bases are TGTGCCAGCAGTTACAGGCCCACCTCCGGGGCCAACGTCCTGACTTTC. Translated: CASSYRPTSGANVLTF.

This clonotype was seen at least ten times. In nucleotides, the CDR3 is TGTGCCAGCAGACCGCAGAGCTCCTATAATTCACCCCTCCACTTT. Amino acids: CASRPQSSYNSPLHF. The V call is TRBV12-3 or TRBV12-4, the J call TRBJ1-6; D call uncertain. The CDR3 consists of 15 residues. Trimming stripped 6 bases from V and 0 bases from J, with 9 bases between.

This clonotype was counted ten times or more. The chain has TRBV2 and TRBJ2-2; D is undetermined. V was cut by 11 bases and J by 4 bases, with 17 bases left in between. Per germline, CDR1 SNHLY and CDR2 FYNNEI. This CDR3 spans 14 amino acids. CDR3 protein: CASKAVGSTGELFF. The CDR3 region has the DNA TGTGCCTCAAAGGCGGTTGGTAGCACCGGGGAGCTGTTTTTT.

In DNA, the CDR3 is TGTGCCAGCAGCCCCGGGGGATTTACCCCCTGCGAGCAGTACTTC. This gives the protein CASSPGGFTPCEQYF. The chain employs TRBV5-4 and TRBJ2-7; D perhaps matches TRBD2 (6 bases). With 4 bases removed from V and 6 bases from J, the gap between germline ends came to 20 bases. Germline lookup yields CDR1 SGHNT and CDR2 YYREEE (reference sequence). The CDR3 runs to 15 residues. The full variable domain, completed using reference TRBV5-4 and TRBJ2-7, is ETGVTQSPTHLIKTRGQQVTLRCSSQSGHNTVSWYQQALGQGPQFIFQYYREEENGRGNFPPRFSGLQFPNYSSELNVNALELDDSALYLCASSPGGFTPCEQYFGPGTRLTVT.

There are many counts of this clonotype. The genes are TRBV29-1 and TRBJ1-1, with D tentatively TRBD1 (5 bases). Germline CDR1 reads SQVTM; CDR2 reads ANQGSEA. V was pared by 3 bases and J by 4 bases, with 9 bases between. The CDR3 length is 12 residues. The CDR3 DNA is TGCAGCGTTGACAGGGCTACCACTGAAGCTTTCTTT. Encoded protein: CSVDRATTEAFF.